Each of the 14 T cell receptor beta chains below was sequenced from the same sample in a study of T cell responses to AZD1222 COVID-19 vaccine (dated by TCRdb to the early 2020s). Libraries were constructed by the immunoSEQ multiplex PCR assay. The source is immuneACCESS, and TCRdb retained only in-frame sequences with V and J called. Part of the clones is not carried over; for the studies checked, unresolved V genes explain less than half of this, and the remainder is unexplained. This sample comprises about 270,000 clones, about 94% of them detected only once. The ten largest account for around 0.58% of the sample. The sample's time point label, in plain terms: about 28 days (+/-7) after the second vaccine dose. The input for sequencing was peripheral blood, taken 28 days after the second AZD1222 dose. The receptors stem from an adult who received the AZD1222 COVID-19 vaccine.

The chain carries TRBV5-1 and TRBJ1-1, with 9 bases lining up with TRBD1. CDR1 and CDR2 from the germline V gene are SGHRS and YFSETQ. V trimming: 1 base; J trimming: 7 bases; junction bases outside the gene matches: 11. CDR3 length: 16 residues. The CDR3 coding sequence is TGCGCCAGCAGCTTGCCTGGGGGGACAGGGAAGTTTGAAGCTTTCTTT. It specifies CASSLPGGTGKFEAFF. Supplemented by reference TRBV5-1 and TRBJ1-1, the full variable domain reads KAGVTQTPRYLIKTRGQQVTLSCSPISGHRSVSWYQQTPGQGLQFLFEYFSETQRNKGNFPGRFSGRQFSNSRSEMNVSTLELGDSALYLCASSLPGGTGKFEAFFGQGTRLTVV.

The rearrangement joins TRBV4-1 to TRBJ2-3; no clear D. The germline gives CDR1 MGHRA, CDR2 YSYEKL. Trimming cost V 1 base and J 0 bases, with 11 bases left between them. This CDR3 has 16 residues. CDR3 in amino acids: CASSQAIGVSTDTQYF. In nucleotides, the CDR3 is TGCGCCAGCAGCCAAGCAATTGGGGTCAGCACAGATACGCAGTATTTT.

The chain has TRBV28 and TRBJ2-7, with D tentatively TRBD2 (5 bases). Trimming removed 3 bases at V and 7 bases at J, with 10 bases between. The CDR3 runs to 12 residues. CDR1 MDHEN and CDR2 SYDVKM come from the germline V gene. The DNA of the CDR3 is TGTGCCAGCAGTTTGCCAGAGGGAGAGCAGTACTTC. It is translated as CASSLPEGEQYF.

This clone appeared a few times. The chain uses TRBV2 and TRBJ1-5; weak D call: TRBD1 (6 bases). Germline lookup yields CDR1 SNHLY and CDR2 FYNNEI. The CDR3 extends over 15 amino acids. Between the trimmed V and J ends, which lost 8 bases and 7 bases, there was a span of 21 bases. CDR3 sequence reads: CASQGPGGRGQPQHF. Written as DNA, the CDR3 is TGTGCCAGCCAAGGACCCGGGGGCAGAGGACAGCCCCAGCATTTT.

J is TRBJ1-5 and V is TRBV24-1; the D gene is possibly TRBD1 (5 bases). CDR1 and CDR2 from the germline V gene are KGHDR and SFDVKD. The germline V and J ends were trimmed by 2 bases and 10 bases, with 20 bases remaining between them. The CDR3 runs to 16 residues. CDR3 residues: CATSDSAQAPGRPQHF. Written as DNA, the CDR3 is TGTGCCACCAGTGATTCGGCACAGGCGCCCGGACGCCCCCAGCATTTT.

In its sample, this clone was seen a few times. The chain is built from TRBV12-2 and TRBJ2-1; TRBD2 reflects the table's D call only, with no check against the DNA. TRBV12-2 corresponds to a pseudogene. The CDR3 length is 18 residues. The CDR3 is CASRLRPFERGAPNEQFF. CDR3 DNA: TGTGCAAGTCGCCTTAGACCCTTCGAGCGGGGGGCCCCCAATGAGCAGTTCTTC.

The chain uses TRBV19 and TRBJ2-1; D gene ambiguous. The CDR3 is 13 residues long. Per germline, CDR1 LNHDA and CDR2 SQIVND (reference sequence). V gave up 2 bases and J gave up 7 bases, with 9 bases separating them. CDR3 region: CASSIILGNEQFF. The CDR3 DNA follows: TGTGCCAGTAGTATAATCCTGGGGAATGAGCAGTTCTTC. The full variable domain, with the rest looked up from reference TRBV19 and TRBJ2-1, is DGGITQSPKYLFRKEGQNVTLSCEQNLNHDAMYWYRQDPGQGLRLIYYSQIVNDFQKGDIAEGYSVSREKKESFPLTVTSAQKNPTAFYLCASSIILGNEQFFGPGTRLTVL.

The V call is TRBV6-2 or TRBV6-3, the J call TRBJ2-3, with D hard to call. The CDR3 is 16 residues long. The germline V gene has CDR1 MNHEY and CDR2 SVGEGT. Trimming removed 0 bases at V and 0 bases at J, with 10 bases between. CDR3 protein: CASSYSLGSSTDTQYF. The CDR3 coding sequence is TGTGCCAGCAGTTACTCGCTCGGTTCTAGCACAGATACGCAGTATTTT.

Only one count was recorded for this clone. This chain connects TRBV6-5 to TRBJ1-6; weak D call: TRBD1 (5 bases). CDR3 size: 14 residues. From germline, CDR1 is MNHEY and CDR2 SVGAGI. Trimming left V 4 bases short and J 6 bases short, with 10 bases between. The CDR3, as DNA: TGTGCCAGCAGTTCACGACAGCTTAATTCACCCCTCCACTTT. It specifies CASSSRQLNSPLHF.

This chain joins TRBV19 and TRBJ2-3, with D possibly matching TRBD2 (5 bases). CDR1 is LNHDA, CDR2 SQIVND, per germline (reference sequence). V was clipped by 1 base and J by 9 bases, with 8 bases between them. The CDR3 length is 12 residues. The CDR3 DNA reads TGTGCCAGTAGTATAGGTACTAGAACGCAGTATTTT. Protein: CASSIGTRTQYF.

This clone has only a few counts. The CDR3 region has the DNA TGTGCCAGCTCACCGAGCCAGGAAAGCACAGATACGCAGTATTTT. Its protein is CASSPSQESTDTQYF. V is TRBV18 and J is TRBJ2-3, with no clear D. Germline assignment: CDR1 KGHSH and CDR2 LQKENI. Trimming left V 3 bases short and J 0 bases short, with 10 bases between. There are 15 residues in the CDR3. The complete variable domain, with remaining parts taken from reference TRBV18 and TRBJ2-3, reads NAGVMQNPRHLVRRRGQEARLRCSPMKGHSHVYWYRQLPEEGLKFMVYLQKENIIDESGMPKERFSAEFPKEGPSILRIQQVVRGDSAAYFCASSPSQESTDTQYFGPGTRLTVL.

This chain uses TRBV3-1 (or the pseudogene TRBV3-2) with TRBJ2-2, with D maybe TRBD1 (6 bases). Deletions cut 4 bases from V and 3 bases from J, with 15 bases between. The CDR3 spans 16 residues. Germline CDR1 and CDR2: LGHDT and YNNKEL (reference sequence). CDR3 protein: CASSPTGLVDTGELFF. The CDR3 DNA is TGTGCCAGCAGCCCGACAGGACTCGTGGACACCGGGGAGCTGTTTTTT.

The V and J genes are TRBV3-1 (or the pseudogene TRBV3-2) and TRBJ2-7; D not resolved. Trimming removed 4 bases from V and 6 bases from J, with 13 bases in between. Germline CDR1 and CDR2: LGHDT and YNNKEL (reference sequence). The CDR3 is 13 residues long. Here the CDR3 DNA reads TGTGCCAGCAGCCCGGGTAGGGCTGGCGAGCAGTACTTC. Amino acid sequence: CASSPGRAGEQYF.

V is TRBV7-2 and J is TRBJ2-1, with D perhaps being TRBD1 or TRBD2 (5 bases each). Germline V lookup: CDR1 SGHTA, CDR2 FQGNSA. Trimming pared 1 base from V and 4 bases from J, leaving 11 bases between. The CDR3 length is 15 residues. In DNA form, the CDR3 reads TGTGCCAGCAGCTTAGAGGGACGATCGTACAATGAGCAGTTCTTC. Protein sequence: CASSLEGRSYNEQFF.